A single sample is the source of the 5 T cell receptor beta chains below, sequenced in a study of blood T cell repertoires in COVID-19. This table comes from immunoSEQ multiplex PCR, and its TCRdb copy is limited to in-frame clones, with some not included. The sample has roughly 32,000 clones; 70% to 90% are singletons. The sample consisted of peripheral blood. The origin of the receptors is a human donor in a cohort sampled during active COVID-19.

The rearrangement links TRBV19 to TRBJ1-1; TRBD1 is a possible D gene (6 bases). The V end lost 7 bases, the J end lost 1 base, and 22 bases lay between the germline ends. This CDR3 region has 17 residues. The germline V gene encodes CDR1 LNHDA and CDR2 SQIVND (reference sequence). CDR3 protein: CASTHLTSGTPNTEAFF. CDR3 sequence (DNA): TGTGCCAGTACGCACCTGACTTCCGGGACACCGAACACTGAAGCTTTCTTT.

The chain couples TRBV5-1 to TRBJ1-2; TRBD1 might be the D (5 bases). CDR3 length: 14 amino acids. Germline loops: CDR1 SGHRS, CDR2 YFSETQ. Trimming left V 9 bases short and J 0 bases short, with 15 bases between. Here the CDR3 DNA reads TGCGCCACATCCCGGGGGGAGACTAACTATGGCTACACCTTC. This encodes CATSRGETNYGYTF.

The CDR3 sequence: CASSLKTGTGSEKLFF. In DNA form, the CDR3 reads TGCGCCAGCAGCTTGAAAACCGGGACAGGGAGTGAAAAACTGTTTTTT. The chain couples TRBV5-1 to TRBJ1-4; 9 bases match TRBD1. CDR1 is SGHRS and CDR2 is YFSETQ in the germline V gene. The V and J ends lost 1 base and 7 bases, in that order; junction bases with no gene match: 8. The CDR3 is made up of 16 amino acids.

The chain uses TRBV6-5 and TRBJ1-4; D might be TRBD1 (5 bases). The CDR3 extends over 14 amino acids. The germline gives CDR1 MNHEY, CDR2 SVGAGI. CDR3 coding DNA: TGTGGAGCCAGGCCGGGGGGTTTTGATGAAAAACTGTTTTTT. This gives the protein CGARPGGFDEKLFF.

This chain joins TRBV28 and TRBJ1-2, with D perhaps TRBD1 (6 bases). Trimming removed 2 bases from V and 7 bases from J, with 17 bases in between. The CDR3 sequence is 15 residues long. CDR1 is MDHEN, CDR2 SYDVKM, per germline. CDR3 protein: CASSLPNLLGGGYTF. Here the CDR3 DNA reads TGTGCCAGCAGTTTACCCAACCTCCTAGGGGGTGGCTACACCTTC.